These T cell receptor beta chains were read from a single sample in a study of blood T cells in healthy people across ages. TCRdb re-called the 5' RACE reads through MiXCR, storing one row per CDR3 protein. The sample lists roughly 900,000 distinct CDR3 sequences; roughly 48% were seen once. Material: blood. The receptors shown here come from a young man in good health. The CDR3 runs from the conserved cysteine through the conserved F or W. D genes are given only for firm matches. Size values are once, few and many counts, or a class for expanded clones, and some rows have none.

CDR3 protein	CDR3 DNA	clone size	J gene	D gene	V gene
CASSQGRTGIAGYTF	TGCGCCAGCAGCCAAGGGCGGACAGGCATCGCTGGCTACACCTTC	NA	TRBJ1-2	TRBD1	TRBV4-1
CASSSRQGDTGELFF	TGTGCCAGCAGCTCGAGACAGGGCGACACCGGGGAGCTGTTTTTT	NA	TRBJ2-2	TRBD1	TRBV7-9
CSARTAGGHGYTF	TGCAGTGCTAGAACCGCAGGGGGACATGGCTACACCTTC	NA	TRBJ1-2	TRBD1	TRBV20-1
CASSPGVFSLYEQYF	TGTGCCAGCAGCCCGGGGGTCTTCTCTCTCTACGAGCAGTACTTC	few	TRBJ2-7	NA	TRBV7-2
CASSESYGYGYTF	TGCGCCAGCAGTGAGTCGTACGGCTATGGCTACACCTTC	NA	TRBJ1-2	NA	TRBV10-2
CVSSLGGSLETQFF	TGTGTCAGCAGCTTAGGAGGCAGTTTGGAGACCCAGTTCTTC	NA	TRBJ2-1	NA	TRBV7-2
CASRRTGTGANVLTF	TGCGCCAGCAGAAGGACAGGGACTGGGGCCAACGTCCTGACTTTC	few	TRBJ2-6	TRBD1	TRBV5-1
CATSRDRGQVAYEQYF	TGTGCCACCAGCAGAGATAGGGGACAGGTCGCCTACGAGCAGTACTTC	few	TRBJ2-7	TRBD1	TRBV15
CASKEQGYYEQYF	TGTGCCAGCAAGGAGCAAGGGTACTACGAGCAGTACTTC	NA	TRBJ2-7	NA	TRBV2
CASSQEDRANQPQHF	TGCGCCAGCAGCCAAGAAGACAGGGCCAATCAGCCCCAGCATTTT	NA	TRBJ1-5	TRBD1	TRBV4-3
CASSYLLPQGTEAFF	TGTGCCAGCAGTTACCTCTTACCCCAGGGGACTGAAGCTTTCTTT	NA	TRBJ1-1	NA	TRBV6-5
CASSRIQGTANIYEQYF	TGTGCCAGCAGCAGAATCCAGGGGACCGCAAACATCTACGAGCAGTACTTC	NA	TRBJ2-7	NA	TRBV9
CASSQERQGGVSYEQYF	TGCGCCAGCAGCCAAGAGAGGCAGGGGGGAGTCAGCTACGAGCAGTACTTC	NA	TRBJ2-7	NA	TRBV4-1
CASSQGGSGGSEGTQYF	TGTGCCAGCAGCCAAGGTGGTAGCGGGGGGTCAGAAGGGACCCAGTACTTC	NA	TRBJ2-5	TRBD2	TRBV4-2
CASSFRDRAYNEQFF	TGTGCCAGCAGCTTCCGGGACAGGGCCTACAATGAGCAGTTCTTC	many	TRBJ2-1	TRBD1	TRBV5-6
CASSEGLYTF	TGTGCCAGCAGTGAAGGGCTGTACACCTTC	NA	TRBJ1-2	NA	TRBV6-1
CSARDSPGTYEQYF	TGCAGTGCTAGAGATTCGCCAGGGACCTACGAGCAGTACTTC	NA	TRBJ2-7	NA	TRBV20-1
CASSSLNSYEQYF	TGTGCCAGCAGTTCACTGAACTCCTACGAGCAGTACTTC	few	TRBJ2-7	NA	TRBV27
CASSLLEASSYEQYF	TGCGCCAGCAGCTTGCTTGAGGCGAGCTCCTACGAGCAGTACTTC	NA	TRBJ2-7	NA	TRBV5-1
CSARDLGQDDLGAYEQYF	TGCAGTGCTAGAGATCTGGGACAGGATGACCTAGGGGCCTACGAGCAGTACTTC	few	TRBJ2-7	TRBD1	TRBV20-1
CTSRWSLAGDKYF	TGTACCAGCAGATGGTCGCTAGCGGGGGACAAGTACTTC	NA	TRBJ2-4	TRBD2	TRBV6-5
CASSTAAGGSRSYEQYF	TGTGCCAGCTCTACAGCGGCTGGGGGATCCCGCTCCTACGAGCAGTACTTC	NA	TRBJ2-7	NA	TRBV18
CSPGLAGGTEQFF	TGCAGCCCCGGACTAGCGGGTGGTACCGAGCAGTTCTTC	many	TRBJ2-1	TRBD2	TRBV29-1
CASSPNGQGGYTF	TGTGCCAGCAGCCCAAACGGACAGGGAGGCTACACCTTC	NA	TRBJ1-2	TRBD1	TRBV7-3
CSVERLAGNPPDTQYF	TGCAGCGTTGAACGACTAGCGGGTAACCCCCCAGATACGCAGTATTTT	NA	TRBJ2-3	TRBD2	TRBV29-1
CASSGDREIVRTNEKLFF	TGTGCCAGCAGCGGGGACAGGGAGATAGTCCGGACTAATGAAAAACTGTTTTTT	NA	TRBJ1-4	TRBD1	TRBV5-6
CASSLAPGQGTYGYTF	TGCGCCAGCAGCTTGGCTCCGGGACAGGGGACCTATGGCTACACCTTC	NA	TRBJ1-2	TRBD1	TRBV5-1
CASSLDGAGTEAFF	TGTGCCAGCAGTCTTGACGGGGCGGGCACTGAAGCTTTCTTT	few	TRBJ1-1	NA	TRBV6-6
CAITDSSSYEQYF	TGTGCCATCACGGACTCGAGCTCCTACGAGCAGTACTTC	NA	TRBJ2-7	NA	TRBV28
CAISHGTGTALHGYTF	TGTGCCATCAGCCACGGAACCGGGACAGCCCTACATGGCTACACCTTC	NA	TRBJ1-2	TRBD1	TRBV10-3
CASSLVGRTSGRDYEQFF	TGTGCCAGCAGCTTAGTGGGTAGGACTAGCGGGAGGGACTATGAGCAGTTCTTC	NA	TRBJ2-1	TRBD2	TRBV7-2
CASSLEDGTSYEQYF	TGCGCCAGCAGCTTGGAGGACGGGACTTCCTACGAGCAGTACTTC	few	TRBJ2-7	NA	TRBV5-1
CASSQAGVQETQYF	TGTGCCAGCAGCCAGGCGGGAGTCCAAGAGACCCAGTACTTC	many	TRBJ2-5	TRBD2	TRBV4-2
CAIRGTGKDTEAFF	TGTGCCATCAGGGGAACAGGGAAGGACACTGAAGCTTTCTTT	NA	TRBJ1-1	NA	TRBV10-3
CASYLELSDEQFF	TGTGCCAGCTATTTGGAGCTTTCTGATGAGCAGTTCTTC	NA	TRBJ2-1	NA	TRBV6-1
CASSYFSSGDNTDTQYF	TGCGCCAGCAGCTATTTCTCGAGCGGGGACAACACAGATACGCAGTATTTT	few	TRBJ2-3	NA	TRBV5-1
CASREQRGVSSGYTF	TGTGCCAGCAGGGAGCAACGGGGGGTTTCGAGTGGCTACACCTTC	few	TRBJ1-2	NA	TRBV28
CASSPGWTLGSFGEQFF	TGTGCCAGCAGCCCCGGTTGGACTCTGGGTAGCTTCGGTGAGCAGTTCTTC	NA	TRBJ2-1	NA	TRBV3-1
CASSQGRANTEAFF	TGCGCCAGCAGCCAAGGCCGGGCGAACACTGAAGCTTTCTTT	few	TRBJ1-1	NA	TRBV4-1
CASSVGRPATNEKLFF	TGTGCCAGCAGTGTCGGACGGCCTGCAACTAATGAAAAACTGTTTTTT	NA	TRBJ1-4	NA	TRBV25-1
CASSETPSSYNEQFF	TGTGCCAGCAGTGAAACTCCCAGCTCCTACAATGAGCAGTTCTTC	many	TRBJ2-1	NA	TRBV2
CSARRRGGSGEQFF	TGCAGTGCTAGAAGGCGGGGGGGCTCCGGTGAGCAGTTCTTC	NA	TRBJ2-1	TRBD2	TRBV20-1
CASSPLNPIYGYTF	TGTGCCAGCAGCCCTCTCAACCCCATCTATGGCTACACCTTC	once	TRBJ1-2	NA	TRBV9
CASSSYAGANVLTF	TGTGCCAGCAGCTCCTATGCTGGGGCCAACGTCCTGACTTTC	NA	TRBJ2-6	NA	TRBV3-1
CASSPSRDSYCEQYF	TGCGCCAGCAGTCCTAGCCGGGACAGTTACTGCGAGCAGTACTTC	NA	TRBJ2-7	TRBD1	TRBV4-1
CSARDRQDRAYNEQFF	TGCAGTGCTAGAGATCGGCAGGACAGGGCCTACAATGAGCAGTTCTTC	NA	TRBJ2-1	TRBD1	TRBV20-1
CASSYPRPLGAFF	TGTGCCAGCAGTTACCCCCGTCCCCTCGGAGCTTTCTTT	NA	TRBJ1-1	NA	TRBV6-6
CASSLGVWLTSTDTQYF	TGTGCCAGCAGCTTAGGTGTATGGTTAACTAGCACAGATACGCAGTATTTT	few	TRBJ2-3	NA	TRBV7-8
CSARTGAGEKLFF	TGCAGCGCTAGGACAGGGGCAGGTGAAAAACTGTTTTTT	many	TRBJ1-4	TRBD1	TRBV29-1